This TCR beta chain was identified in a study of T-cell reconstitution after alpha-beta-depleted transplantation in children. With regard to this clonotype: Sequence at one end of the junction differs from germline and may be a read error.

CDR1 is DFQATT, CDR2 SNEGSKA, per germline (reference sequence). The CDR3 consists of 16 residues. Using unique molecular identifiers, the investigators prepared the TCRbeta library. TCRdb passed the PCR reads through MiXCR, listing each CDR3 protein once. Here the sample spans some 440,000 distinct CDR3 sequences, roughly 15% being singletons. This sequence joins TRBV20-1 and TRBJ2-1, with 12 bases aligning to TRBD2. The source material was PBMCs, mostly from graft donor cells, sampled 360 days after TCRalphabeta/CD19-depleted stem cell transplant. This sequence was found in a boy under three years old who had a stem cell transplant for Wiskott-Aldrich syndrome, so the T cells may come from the graft donor. The CDR3 DNA is TGCAGTGCCCGAACTAGCGGGAGGCCCCTGTACAGTGAGCAGTTCTTC. Encoded protein: CSARTSGRPLYSEQFF.